Here is one TCR beta chain with its context. This record comes from a study of control samples from healthy donors and cancer patients. Germline V gene lookup returns CDR1 MRHNA and CDR2 SNTAGT. This CDR3 is built from 19 residues. Deletions cut 2 bases from V and 2 bases from J, with 24 bases between. The protocol was immunoSEQ multiplex PCR, while the TCRdb copy is restricted to in-frame clones and leaves out a portion. This sample has 75,000 to 100,000 clones; 86% occur once, and the top ten carry about 1.3%. This clonotype was obtained from a woman in her forties or fifties in good health. This chain links TRBV6-4 with TRBJ2-5; D is tentatively TRBD1 or TRBD2 (5 bases each). Material: blood. The chain's CDR3 is CASSDPGPPHADNQETQYF. The CDR3 region has the DNA TGTGCCAGCAGTGACCCGGGACCTCCCCACGCCGACAATCAAGAGACCCAGTACTTC.